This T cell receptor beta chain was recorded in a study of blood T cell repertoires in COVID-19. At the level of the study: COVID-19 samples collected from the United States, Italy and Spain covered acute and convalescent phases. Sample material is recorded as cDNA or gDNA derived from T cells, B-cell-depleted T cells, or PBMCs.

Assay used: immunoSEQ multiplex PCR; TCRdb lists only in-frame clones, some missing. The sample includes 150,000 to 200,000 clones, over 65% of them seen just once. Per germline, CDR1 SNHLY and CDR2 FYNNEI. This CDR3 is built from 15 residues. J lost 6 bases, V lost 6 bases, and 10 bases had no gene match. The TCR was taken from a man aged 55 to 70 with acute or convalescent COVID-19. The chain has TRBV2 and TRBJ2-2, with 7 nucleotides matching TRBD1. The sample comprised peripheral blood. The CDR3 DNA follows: TGTGCCAGCAGCGCCGGGACAGTTACCCCCGGGGAGCTGTTTTTT. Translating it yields CASSAGTVTPGELFF.